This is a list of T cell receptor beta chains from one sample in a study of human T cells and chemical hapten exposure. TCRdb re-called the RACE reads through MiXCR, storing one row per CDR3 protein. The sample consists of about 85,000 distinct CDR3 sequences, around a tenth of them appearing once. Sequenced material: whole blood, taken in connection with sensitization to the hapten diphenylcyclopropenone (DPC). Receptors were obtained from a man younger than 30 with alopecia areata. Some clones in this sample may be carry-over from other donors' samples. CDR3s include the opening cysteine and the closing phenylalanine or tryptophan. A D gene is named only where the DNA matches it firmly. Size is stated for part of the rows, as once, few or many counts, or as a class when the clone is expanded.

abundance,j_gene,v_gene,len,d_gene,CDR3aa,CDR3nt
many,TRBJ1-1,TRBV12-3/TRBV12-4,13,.,CASSKGRRTEAFF,TGTGCCAGCAGCAAAGGGAGGAGGACTGAAGCTTTCTTT
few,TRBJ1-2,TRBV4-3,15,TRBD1,CASSQASGTENGYTF,TGCGCCAGCAGCCAAGCCTCCGGGACAGAGAATGGCTACACCTTC
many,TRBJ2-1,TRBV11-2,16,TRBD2,CASRPTGGASHNEQFF,TGTGCCAGCAGACCGACCGGGGGGGCTAGTCACAATGAGCAGTTCTTC
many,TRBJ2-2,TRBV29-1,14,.,CSVEGPANTGELFF,TGCAGCGTCGAAGGGCCAGCGAACACCGGGGAGCTGTTTTTT
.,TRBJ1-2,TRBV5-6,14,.,CASSSTDRNYGYTF,TGTGCCAGCAGCTCTACAGACAGGAACTATGGCTACACCTTC
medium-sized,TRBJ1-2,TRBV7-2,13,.,CASSATALYGYTF,TGTGCCAGCAGCGCCACGGCCCTCTATGGCTACACCTTC
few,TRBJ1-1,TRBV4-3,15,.,CASSQDPGENTEAFF,TGCGCCAGCAGCCAAGATCCGGGTGAGAACACTGAAGCTTTCTTT
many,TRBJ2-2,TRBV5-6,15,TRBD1,CASSWGQGANGELFF,TGTGCCAGCAGCTGGGGACAGGGGGCGAACGGGGAGCTGTTTTTT
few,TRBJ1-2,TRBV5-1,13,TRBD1,CASSFRQGDGYTF,TGCGCCAGCAGCTTTCGGCAGGGGGACGGCTACACCTTC
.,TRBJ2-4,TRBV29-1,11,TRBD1,CGVGQADIQYF,TGCGGCGTTGGACAGGCCGACATTCAGTACTTC
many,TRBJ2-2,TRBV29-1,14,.,CSVSGHRIGGELFF,TGCAGCGTTTCAGGACATCGGATCGGCGGGGAGCTGTTTTTT
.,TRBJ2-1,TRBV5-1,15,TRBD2,CASSLSSGADNEQFF,TGCGCCAGCAGCTTGTCTAGCGGGGCTGACAATGAGCAGTTCTTC
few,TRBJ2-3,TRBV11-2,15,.,CASSFGDFNTDTQYF,TGTGCCAGCAGCTTCGGGGACTTTAACACAGATACGCAGTATTTT
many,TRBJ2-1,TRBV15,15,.,CATSRDRSGGAEQFF,TGTGCCACCAGCAGAGATCGGTCCGGGGGCGCTGAGCAGTTCTTC
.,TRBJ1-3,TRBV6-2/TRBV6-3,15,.,CASSYPGFRGNTIYF,TGTGCCAGCAGTTACCCAGGGTTTCGTGGAAACACCATATATTTT
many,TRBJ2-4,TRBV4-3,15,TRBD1,CASSQERGPLNIQYF,TGCGCCAGCAGCCAAGAGAGGGGGCCTCTAAACATTCAGTACTTC
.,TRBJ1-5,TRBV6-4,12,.,CASRAIYQPQHF,TGTGCCAGCAGGGCGATATATCAGCCCCAGCATTTT
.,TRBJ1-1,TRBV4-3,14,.,CASSQTPLATEAFF,TGCGCCAGCAGCCAAACTCCCCTCGCGACTGAAGCTTTCTTT
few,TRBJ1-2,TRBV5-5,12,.,CASSLRGDGYTF,TGTGCCAGCAGCTTACGCGGCGATGGCTACACCTTC
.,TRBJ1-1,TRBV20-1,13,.,CSAHKAGRPEAFF,TGCAGTGCCCATAAGGCAGGGCGCCCTGAAGCTTTCTTT
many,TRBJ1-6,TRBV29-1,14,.,CSVGPTRGCSPLHF,TGCAGCGTTGGCCCCACCCGGGGGTGTTCACCCCTCCACTTT
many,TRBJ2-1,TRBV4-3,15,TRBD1,CASSQADRGLDEQFF,TGCGCCAGCAGCCAAGCGGACAGGGGATTGGATGAGCAGTTCTTC
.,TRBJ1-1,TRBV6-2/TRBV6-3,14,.,CASSPESGGTEAFF,TGTGCCAGCAGTCCCGAGTCTGGGGGCACTGAAGCTTTCTTT
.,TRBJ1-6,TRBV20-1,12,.,CSAQLTNSPLHF,TGCAGTGCTCAGCTGACCAATTCACCCCTCCACTTT
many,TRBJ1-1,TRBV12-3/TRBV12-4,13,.,CASSFRENTEAFF,TGTGCCAGCAGCTTTAGGGAGAACACTGAAGCTTTCTTT
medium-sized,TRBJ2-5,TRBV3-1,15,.,CASSPEHRGRETQYF,TGTGCCAGCAGCCCTGAACATCGGGGTCGAGAGACCCAGTACTTC
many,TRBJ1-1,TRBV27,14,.,CASSLRELNTEAFF,TGTGCCAGCAGTTTGAGGGAATTGAACACTGAAGCTTTCTTT
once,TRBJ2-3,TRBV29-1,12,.,CSAGDSTDTQYF,TGCAGCGCCGGTGATAGCACAGATACGCAGTATTTT
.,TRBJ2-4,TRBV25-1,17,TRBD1,CASSEREQGLAKNIQYF,TGTGCCAGCAGCGAACGGGAACAGGGGTTGGCCAAAAACATTCAGTACTTC
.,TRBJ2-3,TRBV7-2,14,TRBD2,CASSPRDYTDTQYF,TGTGCCAGCAGCCCACGGGACTACACAGATACGCAGTATTTT
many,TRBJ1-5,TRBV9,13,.,CASSDRVNQPQHF,TGTGCCAGCAGCGACAGGGTCAATCAGCCCCAGCATTTT
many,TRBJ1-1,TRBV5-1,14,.,CASSLRGDVSEAFF,TGCGCCAGCAGCTTAAGAGGGGATGTATCGGAAGCTTTCTTT
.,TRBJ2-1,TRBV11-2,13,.,CASSPTRTGQQFF,TGTGCCAGCAGCCCAACAAGGACGGGACAGCAGTTCTTC
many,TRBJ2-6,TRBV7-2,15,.,CASSPGFSGANVLTF,TGTGCCAGCAGTCCGGGATTCTCTGGGGCCAACGTCCTGACTTTC
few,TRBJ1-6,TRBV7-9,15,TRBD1,CASSPSGGGVSPLHF,TGTGCCAGCAGCCCCTCAGGAGGGGGCGTTTCACCCCTCCACTTT
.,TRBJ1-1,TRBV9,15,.,CASSVVSDRSGGVIF,TGTGCCAGCAGCGTAGTCAGTGACCGGTCCGGAGGGGTTATCTTT
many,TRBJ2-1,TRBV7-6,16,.,CASSLVEQGREYEQFF,TGTGCCAGCAGCTTAGTAGAGCAGGGGAGGGAGTATGAGCAGTTCTTC
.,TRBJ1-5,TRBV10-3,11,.,CAISLGQPQHF,TGTGCCATCAGTTTGGGACAGCCCCAGCATTTT
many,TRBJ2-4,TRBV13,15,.,CASSFRAVERRVQYF,TGTGCCAGCAGCTTTCGAGCGGTGGAACGGAGGGTTCAGTACTTC
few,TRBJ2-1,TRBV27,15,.,CASSEIPRSYNEQFF,TGTGCCAGCAGCGAAATACCACGATCCTACAATGAGCAGTTCTTC
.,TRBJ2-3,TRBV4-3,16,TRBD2,CASSQRLAGGQGTQYF,TGCGCCAGCAGCCAACGACTAGCGGGGGGGCAGGGTACGCAGTATTTT
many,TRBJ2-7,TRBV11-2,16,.,CASTEGRRFLNYEQYF,TGTGCCAGCACCGAGGGACGCAGGTTTCTCAACTACGAGCAGTACTTC
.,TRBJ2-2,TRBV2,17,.,CASSLSRARGLAGELFF,TGTGCCAGCAGTCTATCCCGTGCCAGGGGTTTGGCCGGGGAGCTGTTTTTT
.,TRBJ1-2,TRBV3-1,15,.,CASSQVSIPLDGYTF,TGTGCCAGCAGCCAAGTTAGCATACCCCTCGATGGCTACACCTTC
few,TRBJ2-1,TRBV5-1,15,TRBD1,CASSLAGTGYNEQFF,TGCGCCAGCAGCTTGGCCGGGACAGGGTACAATGAGCAGTTCTTC
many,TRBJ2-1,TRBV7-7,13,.,CASSPGTPNEQFF,TGTGCCAGCAGCCCGGGGACACCCAATGAGCAGTTCTTC
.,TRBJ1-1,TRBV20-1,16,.,CSARGVRGPMNTEAFF,TGCAGTGCTAGAGGAGTTAGGGGACCTATGAACACTGAAGCTTTCTTT
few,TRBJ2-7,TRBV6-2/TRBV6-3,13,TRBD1,CASSYDRAYEQYF,TGTGCCAGCAGTTACGACAGGGCCTACGAGCAGTACTTC
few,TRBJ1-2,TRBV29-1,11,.,CSAAVSYGYTF,TGCAGCGCCGCAGTGAGCTATGGCTACACCTTC
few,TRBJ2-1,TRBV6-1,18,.,CASSDQYKIFRSYNEQFF,TGTGCCAGCAGTGACCAGTACAAGATATTTCGGTCCTACAATGAGCAGTTCTTC
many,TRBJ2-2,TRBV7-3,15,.,CASSLGTADTGELFF,TGTGCCAGCAGCTTAGGTACAGCGGACACCGGGGAGCTGTTTTTT
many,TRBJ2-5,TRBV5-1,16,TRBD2,CASSFTSGGAGETQYF,TGCGCCAGCAGCTTTACTAGCGGGGGGGCCGGAGAGACCCAGTACTTC
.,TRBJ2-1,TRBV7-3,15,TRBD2,CASSFLAGGLNEQFF,TGTGCCAGCAGCTTTCTAGCGGGGGGCCTAAATGAGCAGTTCTTC
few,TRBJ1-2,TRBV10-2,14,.,CASSESKVRWGYTF,TGCGCCAGCAGTGAGTCGAAGGTCCGGTGGGGCTACACCTTC
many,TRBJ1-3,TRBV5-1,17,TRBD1,CASSYTGTGSSGNTIYF,TGCGCCAGCAGCTATACCGGGACAGGGTCTTCTGGAAACACCATATATTTT
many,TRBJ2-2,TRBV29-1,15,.,CSVWEWPWESGELFF,TGCAGCGTTTGGGAGTGGCCCTGGGAGTCCGGGGAGCTGTTTTTT
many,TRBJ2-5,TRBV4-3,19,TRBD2,CASSQLSPWTAGGRTPVYF,TGCGCCAGCAGCCAACTATCGCCCTGGACAGCGGGGGGCCGTACCCCCGTCTACTTC
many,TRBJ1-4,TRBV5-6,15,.,CASSLSRRINEKLFF,TGTGCCAGCAGCTTGAGCCGGAGAATTAATGAAAAACTGTTTTTT
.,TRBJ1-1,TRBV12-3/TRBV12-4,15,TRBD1,CASSYQTGGNTEAFF,TGTGCCAGCAGTTACCAGACAGGGGGGAACACTGAAGCTTTCTTT